This TCR beta chain was found in a study of identical twins. Unique molecular identifiers were present on the cDNA, which also gained a universal primer site by template switching. TCRdb re-called the 5' RACE reads with MiXCR, one entry per CDR3 protein. The table records 450,000 or so distinct CDR3 sequences, 20% to 25% of them present only once. This clonotype was counted only a few times. The antigen remains unidentified. Study-wide findings and caveats: There is a chance that invariant MAIT and iNKT cells partially muddied zero-insertion analyses.

The CDR3 runs 15 residues. Germline CDR1 is DFQATT and CDR2 is SNEGSKA (reference sequence). Trimming pared 0 bases from V and 5 bases from J, leaving 14 bases between. Separately, the same data were catalogued under a study of T cells expressing NK-cell markers. That publication notes: Repertoire data for TCR beta were derived from sorted T cells (CD3+CD56+NKG2C+, CD3+CD56+NKG2C- and CD3+CD56-NKG2C+). An anti-gamma-delta TCR antibody confined sorting to alpha-beta TCR T cells across several of the experiments.

The rearrangement links TRBV20-1 to TRBJ2-1, with D possibly TRBD2 on 5 matching bases. Input material: CD4+ T cells sorted from blood. The source of this sequence is a woman between 18 and 30 years old in good health. Here the CDR3 DNA reads TGCAGTGCTAGAGATTGGAGGCTCGACAACAATGAGCAGTTCTTC. Its protein product is CSARDWRLDNNEQFF.